This T cell receptor beta chain was sequenced during a study of T cell responses to AZD1222 COVID-19 vaccine. General study findings and limits: Dominant at 160-218 and 743-854, vaccine-associated CD4 TCRs also spanned spike.

A remark on this clone: What it recognizes is unknown.

The germline V gene has CDR1 SGHTA and CDR2 FQGTGA. The CDR3 runs 18 residues. The V gene end was trimmed by 5 bases and the J gene end by 6 bases; junction bases not matched to a gene: 16. Timing groups of about 4 and about 12 weeks for second doses were pooled. The table came from immunoSEQ multiplex PCR; TCRdb's copy has only in-frame clones and leaves some out. Among about 75,000 clones, around 90% were seen once, and the ten largest hold less than 20%. The rearrangement links TRBV7-3 to TRBJ2-2, with 9 positions matching TRBD2. Sequencing used peripheral blood, obtained 28 days after the second AZD1222 dose. The sequence derives from an adult who received the AZD1222 COVID-19 vaccine. The CDR3 DNA is TGTGCCAGCAGCCCCCAACCCCCAGCGGGGGGTATTCCCGGGGAGCTGTTTTTT. Translation gives CASSPQPPAGGIPGELFF.